A selection of T cell receptor beta chains follows, all from one sample in a study of cytomegalovirus exposure and HLA in healthy donors. Some clones are missing from TCRdb's copy, which holds only in-frame ones; the method was immunoSEQ multiplex PCR. The table lists around 74,000 clones, approximately 80% of them singletons. Sequencing used PBMCs. The receptors stem from a man aged 25-45 years in good health and CMV-seronegative. Both conserved end residues are part of each CDR3. The D gene is left open where the match is weak. Expanded clones are given a class, and other clones once, few, many or no size at all.

clone_size | j_call | d_call | v_call | cdr3_nt | cdr3_aa
NA | TRBJ1-1 | NA | TRBV29-1 | TGCAGCGTTGGCGGGAGGATGGGGGGCACTGAAGCTTTCTTT | CSVGGRMGGTEAFF
NA | TRBJ2-1 | TRBD1 | TRBV6-1 | TGTGCCATGAGGAGGACAGGGTACTACAATGAGCAGTTCTTC | CAMRRTGYYNEQFF
NA | TRBJ2-1 | TRBD2 | TRBV2 | TGTGCCAGCAGTGATTGGTCCAGCGGGACTGAGCAGTTCTTC | CASSDWSSGTEQFF
once | TRBJ2-4 | NA | TRBV29-1 | TGCAGCGTTGGCGGCTTAGCCAAAAACATTCAGTACTTC | CSVGGLAKNIQYF
NA | TRBJ2-1 | NA | TRBV11-3 | TGTGCCAGCAGTCAATACAATGAGCAGTTCTTC | CASSQYNEQFF
NA | TRBJ2-6 | TRBD1 | TRBV4-3 | TGCGCCAGCAGCCTCTTGACAGGGTCGTCCAACGTCCTGACTTTC | CASSLLTGSSNVLTF
NA | TRBJ1-1 | NA | TRBV4-1 | TGCGCCAGCAGCCAAGATGGGGGGACTGAAGCTTTCTTT | CASSQDGGTEAFF
NA | TRBJ1-5 | TRBD1 | TRBV6-4 | TGTGCCCTGATACACCGGGGACAGGGTAATCAGCCCCAGCATTTT | CALIHRGQGNQPQHF
NA | TRBJ1-2 | NA | TRBV6-1 | TGTGCCAGCAGTGTTCAAGGCGGCGGCTACACCTTC | CASSVQGGGYTF
NA | TRBJ1-6 | TRBD1 | TRBV10-3 | TGTGCCATCAGACCGGGACAGGCATCTAATTCACCCCTCCACTTT | CAIRPGQASNSPLHF
NA | TRBJ1-6 | TRBD1 | TRBV9 | TGTGCCAGCAGCTCGGGACAGAGACATAATTCACCCCTCCACTTT | CASSSGQRHNSPLHF
NA | TRBJ2-1 | TRBD1 | TRBV7-2 | TGTGCCAGCAGCAGGGACAGGAGATACAATGAGCAGTTCTTC | CASSRDRRYNEQFF
NA | TRBJ2-2 | NA | TRBV4-1 | TGCGCCAGCAGCGCCCAGCCGGGACTGACCGGGGAGCTGTTTTTT | CASSAQPGLTGELFF
NA | TRBJ1-1 | NA | TRBV19 | TGTGCCAGTAGTATAGTCGGGGAACAAGAAGCTTTCTTT | CASSIVGEQEAFF
NA | TRBJ2-7 | TRBD1 | TRBV7-9 | TGTGCCAGCAGCTCCGGGACAGGGCTGAACGAGCAGTACTTC | CASSSGTGLNEQYF
NA | TRBJ2-6 | TRBD1 | TRBV7-3 | TGTGCCAGCCGCGGGACAGGAGGTGCTGGGGCCAACGTCCTGACTTTC | CASRGTGGAGANVLTF
NA | TRBJ2-2 | TRBD2 | TRBV6-4 | TGTGCCAGCCGGGGACTAGCACGGAACACCGGGGAGCTGTTTTTT | CASRGLARNTGELFF
NA | TRBJ2-1 | NA | TRBV4-2 | TGTGCCAGCAGCCAAGAGTTGGCGGCCAGCTCCTACAATGAGCAGTTCTTC | CASSQELAASSYNEQFF
once | TRBJ2-3 | NA | TRBV7-2 | TGTGCCAGCAGTAGCGGAAACACAGATACGCAGTATTTT | CASSSGNTDTQYF
NA | TRBJ1-2 | NA | TRBV7-9 | TGTGCCAGCAGCGGAAATCGCGGGCAGCCTTCTGGCTACACCTTC | CASSGNRGQPSGYTF
NA | TRBJ1-5 | NA | TRBV5-4 | TGTGCCAGCAGCTTCGGAGGGGCGCGGTATAGCAATCAGCCCCAGCATTTT | CASSFGGARYSNQPQHF
NA | TRBJ2-3 | TRBD2 | TRBV9 | TGTGCCAGCAGCAAAGCGGGAGTAAACACAGATACGCAGTATTTT | CASSKAGVNTDTQYF
NA | TRBJ2-7 | TRBD1 | TRBV10-3 | TGTGCCATCAGTGAGGGGACGACAGGGACCAGCTACGAGCAGTACTTC | CAISEGTTGTSYEQYF
NA | TRBJ2-2 | NA | TRBV5-4 | TGTGCCAGCAGCTTGGCCGGGTACGGGGAGCTGTTTTTT | CASSLAGYGELFF
NA | TRBJ2-3 | NA | TRBV11-3 | TGTGCCAGCAGCACATCACAGGGTAGAGATACGCAGTATTTT | CASSTSQGRDTQYF
NA | TRBJ1-5 | NA | TRBV18 | TGTGCCAGCTCACCGGGGCAGCCGGGGCCCCAGCATTTT | CASSPGQPGPQHF
NA | TRBJ2-7 | NA | TRBV5-1 | TGCGCCAGCAGCTTAACCACGACAGGAGCCTACGAGCAGTACTTC | CASSLTTTGAYEQYF
NA | TRBJ2-5 | NA | TRBV29-1 | TGCAGCGCAGGAAACCAAGAGACCCAGTACTTC | CSAGNQETQYF
NA | TRBJ2-2 | NA | TRBV11-2 | TGTGCCAGCAGCTGGGGCCCTAACACCGGGGAGCTGTTTTTT | CASSWGPNTGELFF
NA | TRBJ1-5 | TRBD1 | TRBV5-1 | TGCGCCAGCAGCCTGGAGAGGGGACAGTTTAATCAGCCCCAGCATTTT | CASSLERGQFNQPQHF
NA | TRBJ1-2 | NA | TRBV20-1 | TGCAGTGATGTATCTAACTATGGCTACACCTTC | CSDVSNYGYTF
few | TRBJ1-1 | NA | TRBV11-3 | TGTGCCAGCAGCCGTCAGACACTCACGGCTGAAGCTTTCTTT | CASSRQTLTAEAFF
few | TRBJ2-3 | TRBD2 | TRBV7-9 | TGTGCCAGCAGCCCAAAGACTAGCGGGAGGGCCACAGATACGCAGTATTTT | CASSPKTSGRATDTQYF
few | TRBJ1-2 | TRBD1 | TRBV11-2 | TGTGCCAGCAGTCCTAGGACAGGGCGAGTAGGCTACACCTTC | CASSPRTGRVGYTF
NA | TRBJ2-1 | TRBD2 | TRBV7-9 | TGTGCCAGCAGCTTCCGCGGGGGCTCCTACAATGAGCAGTTCTTC | CASSFRGGSYNEQFF
few | TRBJ2-2 | TRBD1 | TRBV11-3 | TGTGCCAGCAGCCGACCTGGGACAGTGACCGGGGAGCTGTTTTTT | CASSRPGTVTGELFF
NA | TRBJ2-1 | NA | TRBV5-1 | TGCGCCAGCAGCAGGGAGAGCAAGCAGTTCTTC | CASSRESKQFF
NA | TRBJ2-5 | NA | TRBV10-3 | TGTGCCATCAGTGCGGGGCAGGGGACGGGAGAGACCCAGTACTTC | CAISAGQGTGETQYF
NA | TRBJ1-2 | NA | TRBV29-1 | TGCAGCGTTGAAGAGGGGGGGCTAGGGGTTGGCTACACCTTC | CSVEEGGLGVGYTF
NA | TRBJ1-2 | TRBD1 | TRBV6-5 | TGTGCCAGCAGGCCACAACAGGGGTATGGCTACACCTTC | CASRPQQGYGYTF
NA | TRBJ1-6 | NA | TRBV28 | TGTGCCAGCAGCTCCGGGATCCAAACTACCCTCACGCTCCACTTT | CASSSGIQTTLTLHF
NA | TRBJ2-1 | TRBD1 | TRBV23-1 | TGCGCCAGCAGTCCCCGACAGGGTACTCTTTCCTGCAATGAGCAGTTCTTC | CASSPRQGTLSCNEQFF
NA | TRBJ1-1 | TRBD1 | TRBV7-3 | TGTGCCAGCAGCTTAGGACGGGACAGTGCGCCGGAGGCCACTGAAGCTTTCTTT | CASSLGRDSAPEATEAFF
few | TRBJ2-5 | NA | TRBV5-6 | TGTGCCAGCAGCTTGCGCGCAGGGAGGGAGACCCAGTACTTC | CASSLRAGRETQYF